This entry features one T cell receptor (beta chain) sequence. Its antigen is currently unknown. Gene and germline names: mouse. The CDR3 end falls 1 residue outside the read, so it is completed with the germline J gene. The data originate from a study of tissue T cells after allogeneic stem cell transplantation. CDR3 sequences, V/J genes, frequencies and template counts came from survey-depth TCRbeta sequencing. The method was immunoSEQ multiplex PCR; TCRdb's version includes in-frame clones alone and lacks a portion of them. The sample lists around 7,700 clones; roughly a third were seen once. Time point: mouse harvest day 14 after allogeneic transplant. The graft held 10^6 splenic CD5+ T cells and 10^7 T-cell-depleted bone marrow cells. This CDR3 spans 15 amino acids. The V gene lost 1 base and the J gene lost 8 bases, with 16 bases spanning the gap. Looked up from germline, CDR1 is SNHLY and CDR2 is FYNGKV (reference sequence).

Regarding the study as a whole: The study did not identify alloreactive or antigen-specific tissue TCRs, and some clones might be persisting host cells. Within patients, tissue anatomy strongly shaped TCR repertoire composition.

The chain joins TRBV3 to TRBJ2-4, with D perhaps TRBD1 (6 bases). The clonotype was recovered from a female BALB/c mouse given C57BL/6 T cells with graft-versus-host disease after an allogeneic hematopoietic cell transplant. The sample was skin. CDR3 protein: CASSLVLQGAGTLYF. The DNA read from the CDR3 is TGTGCCAGCAGCTTAGTCCTACAGGGAGCGGGCACCTTGTAC.